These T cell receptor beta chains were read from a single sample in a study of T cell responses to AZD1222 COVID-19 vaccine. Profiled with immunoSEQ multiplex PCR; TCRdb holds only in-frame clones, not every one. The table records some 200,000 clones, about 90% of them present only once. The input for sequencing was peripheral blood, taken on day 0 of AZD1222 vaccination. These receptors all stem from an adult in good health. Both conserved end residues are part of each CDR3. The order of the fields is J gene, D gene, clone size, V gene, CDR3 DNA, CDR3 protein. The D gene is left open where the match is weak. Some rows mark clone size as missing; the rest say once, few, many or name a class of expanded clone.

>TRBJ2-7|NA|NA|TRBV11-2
TGTGCCAGCAGCAAAGCCGGGACCTTATCGTACGAGCAGTACTTC
CASSKAGTLSYEQYF
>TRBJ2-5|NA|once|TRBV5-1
TGCGCCAGCAGCTTGACCCGTATCCAAGAGACCCAGTACTTC
CASSLTRIQETQYF
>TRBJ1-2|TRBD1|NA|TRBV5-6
TGTGCCAGCACCCTGGACAGGGCAATTAACTATGGCTACACCTTC
CASTLDRAINYGYTF
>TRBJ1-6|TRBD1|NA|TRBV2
TGTGCCAGCAGGGCCCCTGGCAGGGGGGGTTCACCCCTCCACTTT
CASRAPGRGGSPLHF
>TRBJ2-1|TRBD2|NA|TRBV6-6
TGTGCCAGCAGTCTCGCCGGGACTAGCGGGAGCGGGCTGGGTGAGCAGTTCTTC
CASSLAGTSGSGLGEQFF
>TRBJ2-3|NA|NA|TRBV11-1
TGTGCCAGCACCCCTCTATGGTCCGCACCCGATACGCAGTATTTT
CASTPLWSAPDTQYF
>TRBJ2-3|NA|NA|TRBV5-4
TGTGCCAGCAGCTTAGGACTAAGCACAGATACGCAGTATTTT
CASSLGLSTDTQYF
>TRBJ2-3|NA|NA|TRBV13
TGTGCCAGCAGCTCGGGGGCGGGAGATACGCAGTATTTT
CASSSGAGDTQYF
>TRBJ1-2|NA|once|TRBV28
TGTGCCAGCAGTGCTCAGCGTCCATTCTATGGCTACACCTTC
CASSAQRPFYGYTF
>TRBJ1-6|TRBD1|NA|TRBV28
TGTGCCAGCAACCTTCCGGGACAGATATATTCACCCCTCCACTTT
CASNLPGQIYSPLHF
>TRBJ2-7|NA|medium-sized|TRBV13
TGTGCCAGCAGCCCGGAGACGACTAGAGAGCAGTACTTC
CASSPETTREQYF
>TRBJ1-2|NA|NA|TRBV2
TGTGCCAGCAGTTCACAGGGTGCGGATGGCTACACCTTC
CASSSQGADGYTF
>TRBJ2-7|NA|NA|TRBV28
TGTGCCAGCAGGGAGATAAGGGACAAGTGGGATTACGAGCAGTACTTC
CASREIRDKWDYEQYF
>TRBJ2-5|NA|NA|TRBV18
TGTGCCAGCTCACCACCGACGAGAATGGAGACCCAGTACTTC
CASSPPTRMETQYF
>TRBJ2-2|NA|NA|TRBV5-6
TGTGCCAGCAGCTCGGACCGATTTCATAGCGGGGAGCTGTTTTTT
CASSSDRFHSGELFF
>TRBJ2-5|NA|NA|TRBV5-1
TGCGCCAGCAGCTTGAATTCGGGGATCCAAGAGACCCAGTACTTC
CASSLNSGIQETQYF
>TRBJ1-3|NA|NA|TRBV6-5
TGTGCCAGCAGTCGACAGCCTTGGGGTGAAAACACCATATATTTT
CASSRQPWGENTIYF
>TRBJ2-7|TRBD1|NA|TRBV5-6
TGTGCCAGCAGCATAGGACAGGGGGGAAGAGAGCAGTACTTC
CASSIGQGGREQYF
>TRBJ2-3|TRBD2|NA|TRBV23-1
TGCGCCGCCCGGCGGGAGTCTACAGATACGCAGTATTTT
CAARRESTDTQYF
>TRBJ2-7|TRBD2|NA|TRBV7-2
TGTGCCAGCAGCTTAGAAAGCGGGAGCTCCTACGAGCAGTACTTC
CASSLESGSSYEQYF
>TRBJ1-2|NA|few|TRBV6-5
TGTGCCAGCAGTCCAACAGCTGACTATGGCTACACCTTC
CASSPTADYGYTF
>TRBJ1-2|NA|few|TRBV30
TGTGCCTGGAATACAGGGAGGGCCTATGGCTACACCTTC
CAWNTGRAYGYTF
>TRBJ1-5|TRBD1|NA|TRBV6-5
TGTGCCAGCAGAGGACAGGGGGTAAATCAGCCCCAGCATTTT
CASRGQGVNQPQHF
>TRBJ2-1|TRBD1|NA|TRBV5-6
TGTGCCAGCAGCCCGGGACAGAGCTCCTACAATGAGCAGTTCTTC
CASSPGQSSYNEQFF
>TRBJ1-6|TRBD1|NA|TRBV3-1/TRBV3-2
TGTGCCAGCAGCCAAGATGTTGGCAGGGGGGGGTCACCCCTCCACTTT
CASSQDVGRGGSPLHF
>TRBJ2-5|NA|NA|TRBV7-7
TGTGCTAGCAGCTTAGGGCCAGTACAAGAGACCCAGTACTTC
CASSLGPVQETQYF
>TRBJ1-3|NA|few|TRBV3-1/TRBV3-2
TGTGCCAGCAGCCAAGAGCCGGGATCCGGAAACACCATATATTTT
CASSQEPGSGNTIYF
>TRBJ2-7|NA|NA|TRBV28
TGTGCCAGCAGTTCCGGAGTAGCAGTAGGCTCCTACGAGCAGTACTTC
CASSSGVAVGSYEQYF